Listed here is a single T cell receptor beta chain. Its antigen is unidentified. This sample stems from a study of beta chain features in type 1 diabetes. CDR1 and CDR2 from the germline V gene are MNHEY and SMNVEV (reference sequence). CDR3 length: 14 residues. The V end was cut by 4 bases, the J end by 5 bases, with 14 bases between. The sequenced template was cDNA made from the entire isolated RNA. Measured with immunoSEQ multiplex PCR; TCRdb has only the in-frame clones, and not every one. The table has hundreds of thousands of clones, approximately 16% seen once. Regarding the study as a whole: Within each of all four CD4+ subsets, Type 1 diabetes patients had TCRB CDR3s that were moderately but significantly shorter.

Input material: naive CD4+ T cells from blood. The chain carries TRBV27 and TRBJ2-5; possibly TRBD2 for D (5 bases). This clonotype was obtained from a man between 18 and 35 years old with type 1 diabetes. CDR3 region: CASSSLGGRETQYF. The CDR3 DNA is TGTGCCAGCAGTTCTCTCGGCGGGCGGGAGACCCAGTACTTC.